The clone carrying this TCR beta chain occurred a few times. The antigen is unknown. PBMCs were isolated at a quantity of at least 7 million per sample. Germline V gives CDR1 SGDLS, CDR2 YYNGEE. The length of the CDR3 is 14 residues. J lost 7 bases, V lost 3 bases, and 8 bases had no gene match. The sample comes from a study of blood T cells in healthy people across ages. Study results and caveats: Both higher diversity and more naive CD4+ cells marked long-lived donors when set against aged donors.

Through a sample-barcoded 5' primer and a J-beta primer mix, a second PCR was run for 7 to 11 cycles. Tags on each cDNA molecule came from a template-switch adaptor with 12 random nucleotides. TCRdb re-called the 5' RACE reads through MiXCR, storing one row per CDR3 protein. The sample comprises around 2 million distinct CDR3 sequences, around 42% of which are singletons, and 23% rests with the top ten. The sequencing input was blood. This TCR was recovered from a human donor in good health. The chain recombines TRBV9 with TRBJ1-2; 8 bases align to TRBD1. The CDR3: CASSARQGWSGYTF. The DNA of the CDR3 is TGTGCCAGCAGCGCAAGACAGGGGTGGAGTGGCTACACCTTC.